This T cell receptor (beta chain) comes out of a study of cytomegalovirus exposure and HLA in healthy donors. Use of 60 Vbeta and 13 Jbeta primers characterized the PCR. This table comes from immunoSEQ multiplex PCR, and its TCRdb copy is limited to in-frame clones, with some not included. The table has 90,000 to 150,000 clones, around three quarters seen once. Trimming removed 0 bases from V and 0 bases from J, with 12 bases in between. Germline CDR1 is GTSNPN and CDR2 is SVGIG (reference sequence). CDR3 length: 16 amino acids. The chain uses TRBV30 and TRBJ1-3; D might be TRBD1 (6 bases). This receptor was identified in a human donor in good health. Sequencing input: PBMCs. CDR3: CAWSVGTLSSGNTIYF. The CDR3, as DNA: TGTGCCTGGAGTGTAGGGACACTAAGCTCTGGAAACACCATATATTTT.